This T cell receptor (beta chain) was identified in a study of blood T cell repertoires in COVID-19. This CDR3 region has 15 residues. Germline values: CDR1 MNHEY, CDR2 SVGEGT. V lost 2 bases to trimming and J lost 11 bases, with 21 bases between them. This clone was counted only a few times. Produced via immunoSEQ multiplex PCR; TCRdb's table is partial and in-frame only. The data contain a few hundred thousand clones, 90% of them seen just once; the ten biggest clones take up about 2%. The specimen was peripheral blood. The receptor comes from a woman between 55 and 75 years old with COVID-19, enrolled during active disease. The chain couples TRBV6-2 or TRBV6-3 to TRBJ1-1; D may be TRBD1 (5 bases). CDR3 nucleotides: TGTGCCAGCAGTTACCGGGGCGGGGGAAATCATGGGGCTTTCTTT. This gives the protein CASSYRGGGNHGAFF.